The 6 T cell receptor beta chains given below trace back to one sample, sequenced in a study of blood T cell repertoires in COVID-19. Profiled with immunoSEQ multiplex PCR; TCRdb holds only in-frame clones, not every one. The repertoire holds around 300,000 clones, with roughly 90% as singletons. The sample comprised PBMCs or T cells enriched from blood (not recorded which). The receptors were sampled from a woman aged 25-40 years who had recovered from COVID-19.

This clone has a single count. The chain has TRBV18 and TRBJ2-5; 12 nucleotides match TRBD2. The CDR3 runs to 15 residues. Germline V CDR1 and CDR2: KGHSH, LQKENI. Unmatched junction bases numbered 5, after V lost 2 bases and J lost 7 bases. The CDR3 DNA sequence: TGTGCCAGCTCACCAGCTAGCGGGAGGGCCGCGACCCAGTACTTC. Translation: CASSPASGRAATQYF.

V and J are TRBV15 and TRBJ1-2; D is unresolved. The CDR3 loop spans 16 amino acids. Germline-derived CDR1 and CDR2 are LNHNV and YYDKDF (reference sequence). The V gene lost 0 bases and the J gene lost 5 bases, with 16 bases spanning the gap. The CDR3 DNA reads TGTGCCACCAGCAGAGAGCGGCTAAGTTCTCCGTATGGCTACACCTTC. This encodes CATSRERLSSPYGYTF.

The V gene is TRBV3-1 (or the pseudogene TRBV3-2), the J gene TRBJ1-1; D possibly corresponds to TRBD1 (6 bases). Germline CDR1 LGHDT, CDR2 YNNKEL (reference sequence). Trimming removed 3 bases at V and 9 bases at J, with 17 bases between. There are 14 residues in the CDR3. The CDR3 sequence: CASSHLTGTQKAFF. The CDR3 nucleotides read TGTGCCAGCAGCCACCTCACCGGGACACAGAAAGCTTTCTTT.

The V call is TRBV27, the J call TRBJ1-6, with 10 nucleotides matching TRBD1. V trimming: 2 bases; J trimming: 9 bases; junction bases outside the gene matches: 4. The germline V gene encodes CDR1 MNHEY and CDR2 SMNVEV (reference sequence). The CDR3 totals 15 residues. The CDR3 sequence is CASSLIGTGVSPLHF. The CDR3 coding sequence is TGTGCCAGCAGTTTAATCGGGACAGGGGTTTCACCCCTCCACTTT.

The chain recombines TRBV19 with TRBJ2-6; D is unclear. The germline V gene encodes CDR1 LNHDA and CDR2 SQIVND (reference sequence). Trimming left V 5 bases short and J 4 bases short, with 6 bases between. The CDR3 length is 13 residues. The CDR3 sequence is CASSESGANVLTF. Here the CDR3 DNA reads TGTGCCAGTAGTGAGTCCGGGGCCAACGTCCTGACTTTC.

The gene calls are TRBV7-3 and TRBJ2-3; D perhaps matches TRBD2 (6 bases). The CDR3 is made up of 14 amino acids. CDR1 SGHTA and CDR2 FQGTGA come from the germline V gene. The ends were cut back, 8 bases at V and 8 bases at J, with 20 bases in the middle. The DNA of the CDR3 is TGTGCCAGCTCAACGGAGCCAAGTAGCGGTACGCAGTATTTT. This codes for CASSTEPSSGTQYF.